The 15 T cell receptor beta chains reported below all come from one sample, sequenced in a study of glioma-infiltrating T cells (dated by TCRdb to about 2016). The sequencer listed for this sample is Illumina MiSeq. The iRepertoire nested amplicon-rescue multiplex PCR (arm-PCR) platform was used to amplify TCR alpha and beta CDR3 regions from RNA. In-frame beta chains were kept once TCRdb had trimmed the public reads at Q25 with fastp and called clones with MiXCR. CDR3 protein sequences are deduplicated, and each keeps its most common genes and DNA. A total of more than 350,000 distinct CDR3 sequences appear in this sample, 41% of them only once. The leading ten clones occupy about 11% of the sample. The sequenced sample was glioma tissue, nonneoplastic brain tissue, or PBMCs (not recorded which). The receptors derive from a human donor with low-grade glioma or glioblastoma, undergoing nonglioma brain surgery, or in good health (not recorded which).

This clonotype was recorded once. This sequence joins TRBV5-4 and TRBJ2-7, with TRBD2 identical over 7 bases. V was pared by 4 bases and J by 2 bases, with 6 bases of the junction left unmatched. The CDR3 is 14 amino acids. CDR1 SGHNT and CDR2 YYREEE come from the germline V gene (reference sequence). CDR3 amino acids: CASSISSGPYEQYF. The CDR3 nucleotides read TGTGCCAGCAGCATCTCTAGCGGCCCCTACGAGCAGTACTTC.

Concerning this clonotype itself: This sequence may be a read error, since a much larger clone differs from it by one base. This chain links TRBV7-9 with TRBJ1-1, with D possibly matching TRBD1 (6 bases). Germline CDR1 and CDR2: SEHNR and FQNEAQ (reference sequence). The CDR3 is made up of 14 amino acids. V gave up 7 bases and J gave up 0 bases, with 12 bases separating them. This CDR3 reads CASTVGTMNTEAFF. CDR3 DNA sequence: TGTGCCAGCACCGTCGGGACAATGAACACTGAAGCTTTCTTT. The entire variable domain, with the rest obtained from reference TRBV7-9 and TRBJ1-1, is as follows: DTGVSQNPRHKITKRGQNVTFRCDPISEHNRLYWYRQTLGQGPEFLTYFQNEAQLEKSRLLSDRFSAERPKGSFSTLEIQRTEQGDSAMYLCASTVGTMNTEAFFGQGTRLTVV.

Many counts were recorded for this clonotype. This chain joins TRBV28 and TRBJ2-5, with D tentatively TRBD2 (5 bases). Germline CDR1 reads MDHEN; CDR2 reads SYDVKM. V lost 10 bases, J lost 1 base, and 19 bases lay in between. The CDR3 sequence is 15 residues long. CDR3 bases: TGTGCCACTATTCTAGCCGGGCAGAGCCAAGAGACCCAGTACTTC. Encoded protein: CATILAGQSQETQYF. Variable domain in full (rest from reference TRBV28 and TRBJ2-5): DVKVTQSSRYLVKRTGEKVFLECVQDMDHENMFWYRQDPGLGLRLIYFSYDVKMKEKGDIPEGYSVSREKKERFSLILESASTNQTSMYLCATILAGQSQETQYFGPGTRLLVL.

The sample holds a few counts of this clonotype. The chain couples TRBV12-3 or TRBV12-4 to TRBJ1-2, with 7 nucleotides matching TRBD1. CDR3 length equals 15 residues. V lost 4 bases to trimming and J lost 4 bases; unmatched junction nucleotides: 9. The CDR3 DNA reads TGTGCCAGCAGTTCCCGCCGACAGGGACTCTATGGCTACACCTTC. Translation gives CASSSRRQGLYGYTF.

This clonotype was counted a few times. CDR3 residues: CSARYLAASTDTQYF. In nucleotides, the CDR3 is TGCAGTGCTAGATATCTAGCAGCTAGCACAGATACGCAGTATTTT. The chain has TRBV20-1 and TRBJ2-3; a possible D gene is TRBD2 (5 bases). V shed 2 bases and J shed 0 bases, with 12 bases lying between them. The germline gives CDR1 DFQATT, CDR2 SNEGSKA (reference sequence). This CDR3 comprises 15 residues.

The chain combines TRBV29-1 with TRBJ1-2; D is uncertain. Germline values: CDR1 SQVTM, CDR2 ANQGSEA. V was clipped by 5 bases and J by 4 bases, with 17 bases between them. The CDR3 contains 14 residues. The CDR3 region is CSVFEVGGFYGYTF. The CDR3 DNA reads TGCAGCGTTTTCGAGGTAGGAGGTTTCTATGGCTACACCTTC.

In regard to this clonotype: Without the conserved terminal phenylalanine or tryptophan, this CDR3 likely stems from a read error. The V gene is TRBV6-6, the J gene TRBJ2-3, with 10 bases fitting TRBD2. The V gene's germline CDR1 is MNHNY and CDR2 SVGAGI (reference sequence). The CDR3 is 18 amino acids. The CDR3 coding sequence is TGTGCCAGCAGTTATGTCGGAAGACTAGCGGGCTACACAGATACTCAGTATTCT. It codes for CASSYVGRLAGYTDTQYS.

This clonotype was seen ten or more times. The chain is built from TRBV6-2 or TRBV6-3 and TRBJ2-5, with TRBD2 matching 7 bases. Germline CDR1 and CDR2: MNHEY and SVGEGT. The CDR3 extends over 13 amino acids. V lost 6 bases and J lost 0; bases outside the gene matches: 1. The CDR3 region has the DNA TGTGCCAGCAGAGCGGGAAACCAAGAGACCCAGTACTTC. Protein: CASRAGNQETQYF.

This clonotype has a count of ten or more. The chain has TRBV28 and TRBJ2-5; D is perhaps TRBD2 (5 bases). The length of the CDR3 is 13 residues. V was clipped by 3 bases and J by 5 bases, with 10 bases between them. Germline assignment: CDR1 MDHEN and CDR2 SYDVKM. The CDR3 here is CASSLISAETQYF. CDR3 in DNA: TGTGCCAGCAGTTTGATTAGCGCCGAGACCCAGTACTTC.

The chain joins TRBV2 to TRBJ2-1; 15 bases are shared with TRBD2. V lost 5 bases, J lost 9 bases, and 5 bases stayed unmatched. This CDR3 contains 15 residues. In germline, CDR1 is SNHLY, CDR2 FYNNEI. This CDR3 is CASSTRGLAGGEQFF. The CDR3, as DNA: TGTGCCAGCAGTACCCGGGGACTAGCGGGGGGTGAGCAGTTCTTC.

The chain recombines TRBV4-3 with TRBJ2-1; 7 positions match TRBD2. CDR3 length equals 15 residues. The V gene's germline CDR1 is LGHNA and CDR2 YSLEER. V shed 0 bases, J shed 9 bases, and the junction held 8 bases outside the gene matches. The CDR3 bases are TGCGCCAGCAGCCAAGATTGGGCGGGAGCGGTTGAGCAGTTCTTC. The encoded protein is CASSQDWAGAVEQFF.

The rearrangement joins TRBV20-1 to TRBJ1-1; tentatively, D is TRBD1 (5 bases). This CDR3 is 12 amino acids long. The V end was cut by 6 bases, the J end by 0 bases, with 8 bases between. The germline V gene has CDR1 DFQATT and CDR2 SNEGSKA (reference sequence). The DNA for the CDR3 is TGCAGTGCCATGACAGTGAACACTGAAGCTTTCTTT. Translation: CSAMTVNTEAFF.

The V gene is TRBV7-9, the J gene TRBJ2-2; D is unclear. Trimming shortened V by 0 bases and J by 6 bases, and 8 bases separated the two germline ends. This CDR3 comprises 14 residues. Germline CDR1 SEHNR, CDR2 FQNEAQ (reference sequence). The chain's CDR3 is CASSLAHNSGELFF. The CDR3 DNA is TGTGCCAGCAGCTTAGCCCACAACTCCGGGGAGCTGTTTTTT.

In its sample, this clonotype was seen a few times. The V call is TRBV20-1, the J call TRBJ2-7, with 10 bases aligning to TRBD2. The CDR3 contains 15 residues. Germline V gene data show CDR1 as DFQATT and CDR2 as SNEGSKA (reference sequence). The CDR3 DNA sequence: TGCAGCCCAGGAGGACTAGCGGCGACCCTAGACGAGCAGTACTTC. Its protein product is CSPGGLAATLDEQYF.

This sequence joins TRBV2 and TRBJ2-5; TRBD1 matches at 7 bases. The J call may be wrong; the DNA end is better matched by TRBJ2-7. The CDR3 extends over 13 amino acids. CDR1 and CDR2 (germline): SNHLY, FYNNEI. DNA for the CDR3: TGTGCCAGCAGCGGGGACAGTCACTACGAGCAGTACTTC. It is translated as CASSGDSHYEQYF.